The entry below gives a single TCR beta chain sequence along with its context. Its binding antigen is unknown. No base-level quality is on record; no much larger clone is a single base apart. The sample's time point label, decoded: baseline before first vaccination. Samples from vaccinated people were obtained from the UK trials COV001 and COV002, which included a single-blind randomized controlled phase 2/3 trial of AZD1222 (ChAdOx1 nCoV-19) in healthy adults. For TCRbeta chain sequencing, PBMC samples were collected from trial participants at day 0 and at day 28 after the second dose. The CDR3 runs 15 residues from the cysteine to the phenylalanine. The sequence is cut down to CDR3 DNA, 45 bases in frame from base 1. V is trimmed back by 3 bases and J by 6 bases, and the junction contains 4 bases that no gene match accounts for. CDR1 and CDR2, looked up from the germline V gene, are MRHNA and SNTAGT.

The data belong to a study of T cell responses to AZD1222 COVID-19 vaccine (dated by TCRdb to the early 2020s). For the wider study: AZD1222 recipients given second doses at about 4 weeks or at about 12 weeks were pooled, since spike-specific TCR depth and breadth were not found to differ between the two schedules. TCR sequencing was performed for 230 to 250 trial participants, of whom roughly 200 were given two doses of AZD1222 and some 26 were given two doses of MenACWY control vaccine. Trial participants were enrolled by age into subgroups of 18-55, 56-69 and 70-plus years, and around 150, 29 and 61 TCR-sequenced participants, respectively, were included in these subgroups.

The research as a whole found: The vaccine-associated CD4 TCRs covered the entire spike protein, and the dominant responses fell in regions 160-218 and 743-854. Participants were mostly white British and included more females than males, and it was suggested by the authors that clonal diversity may have been underestimated. Spike-specific TCR breadth and depth rose significantly after two AZD1222 doses compared with day 0 and with MenACWY recipients. Conclusions about previously exposed vaccinees were limited because only 6 or 7 AZD1222 recipients were SARS-CoV-2 seropositive at baseline. Reportedly, almost half of the unique spike-specific TCRs recognized epitopes lying outside the regions that are mutated in the B.1.351 and B.1.1.7 variants. Because no day 14 peak-response samples were available, repertoires were characterized only after the peak T cell response. The 56-69-year group was small, and its depth increase did not reach significance, likely because of low power.

The CDR3 regions of human TCRbeta chains were analyzed by immunosequencing. As for how the authors treated the data: Repertoire TCRs were checked for matches against a reference library of SARS-CoV-2-specific TCRs that had been generated using the MIRA antigen-specificity platform. Breadth meant the fraction of unique TCRs that were SARS-CoV-2-associated, whereas depth meant the fraction of total T cells that were SARS-CoV-2-associated. Using the MIRA data, each spike-specific TCR was assigned both to the spike region to which the TCR was reactive and to a CD4 or CD8 class. Log10-transformed breadth and depth values were compared by one-way ANOVA with Sidak's multiple comparisons tests. The source is immuneACCESS, and TCRdb retained only in-frame sequences with V and J called. Part of the clones is not carried over; for the studies checked, unresolved V genes explain less than half of this, and the remainder is unexplained. V, J and clone size are those of that table, while D and trimming were read from the DNA. The sample records 150,000 to 200,000 clones, about 91% of which are singletons. The ten largest clones capture around 2.5% of the sample.

The sequence was obtained from an adult in good health. Material: peripheral blood, obtained on day 0 of AZD1222 vaccination. Recombination joined TRBV6-4 with TRBJ2-1; a stretch of 11 junction bases matches TRBD1. DNA sequence: TGTGCCAGCAGTGAGGGACAGGGGGGCGGCAATGAGCAGTTCTTC. This sequence encodes CASSEGQGGGNEQFF.